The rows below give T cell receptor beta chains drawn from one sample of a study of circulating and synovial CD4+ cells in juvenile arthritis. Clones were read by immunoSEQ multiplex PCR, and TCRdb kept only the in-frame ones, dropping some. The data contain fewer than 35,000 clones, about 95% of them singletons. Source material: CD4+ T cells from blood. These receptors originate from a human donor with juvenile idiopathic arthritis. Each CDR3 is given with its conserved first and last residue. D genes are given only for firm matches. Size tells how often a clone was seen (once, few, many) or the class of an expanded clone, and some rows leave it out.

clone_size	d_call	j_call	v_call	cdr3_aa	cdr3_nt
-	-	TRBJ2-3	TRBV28	CASRESSVYTQYF	TGTGCCAGCAGGGAGTCTAGCGTATATACGCAGTATTTT
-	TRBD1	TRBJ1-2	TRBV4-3	CASSQRDRGHGYTF	TGCGCCAGCAGCCAAAGGGACAGGGGGCATGGCTACACCTTC
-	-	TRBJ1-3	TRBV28	CASSFNRGNTIYF	TGTGCCAGCAGTTTTAACCGGGGAAACACCATATATTTT
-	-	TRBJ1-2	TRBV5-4	CASSLVGSPGGGYTF	TGTGCCAGCAGCTTGGTAGGGTCCCCGGGGGGGGGCTACACCTTC
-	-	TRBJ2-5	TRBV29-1	CSVLGLSGVETQYF	TGCAGCGTTTTGGGACTCTCCGGCGTGGAGACCCAGTACTTC
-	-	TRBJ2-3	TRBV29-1	CSVDYRTDTQYF	TGCAGCGTTGATTACCGGACAGATACGCAGTATTTT
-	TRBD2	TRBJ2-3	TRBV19	CASSPGLAGGADTQYF	TGTGCCAGTAGCCCCGGACTAGCGGGGGGGGCAGATACGCAGTATTTT
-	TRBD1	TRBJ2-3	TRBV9	CASSVKGQSTDTQYF	TGTGCCAGCAGCGTAAAGGGACAGAGCACAGATACGCAGTATTTT
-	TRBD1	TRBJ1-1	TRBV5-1	CASSSSQGAAEAFF	TGCGCCAGCAGCTCTTCACAGGGGGCAGCTGAAGCTTTCTTT
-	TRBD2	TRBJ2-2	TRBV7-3	CASSPAGSLPGELFF	TGTGCCAGCAGCCCAGCGGGATCCCTTCCCGGGGAGCTGTTTTTT
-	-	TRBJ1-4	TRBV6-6	CASSYGPGGEKLFF	TGTGCCAGCAGTTACGGACCGGGGGGTGAAAAACTGTTTTTT
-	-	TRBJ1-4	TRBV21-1	CASWFGRAHLVVKLFF	TGTGCCAGCTGGTTTGGCAGGGCCCACCTCGTGGTAAAACTGTTTTTT
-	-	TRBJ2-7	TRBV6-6	CASSYGLALYEQYF	TGTGCCAGCAGTTATGGTCTAGCGCTCTACGAGCAGTACTTC
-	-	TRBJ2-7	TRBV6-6	CASSDISYEQYF	TGTGCCAGCAGTGACATCTCCTACGAGCAGTACTTC
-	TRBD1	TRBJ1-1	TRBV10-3	CAISGTGPMNTEAFF	TGTGCCATCAGCGGGACAGGACCCATGAACACTGAAGCTTTCTTT
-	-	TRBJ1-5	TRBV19	CASSISGFSQPQHF	TGTGCCAGTAGTATTTCAGGGTTTAGCCAGCCCCAGCATTTT
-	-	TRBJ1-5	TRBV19	CASRARGWVTNQPQHF	TGTGCCAGTAGAGCCAGAGGGTGGGTGACGAATCAGCCCCAGCATTTT
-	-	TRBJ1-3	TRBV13	CASSSYLGNTIYF	TGTGCCAGCAGCTCCTATCTTGGAAACACCATATATTTT
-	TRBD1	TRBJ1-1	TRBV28	CANGQDRAEAFF	TGTGCCAACGGGCAGGACAGGGCTGAAGCTTTCTTT
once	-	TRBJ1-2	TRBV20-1	CSADAGGGYTF	TGCAGTGCAGACGCCGGCGGCGGCTACACCTTC
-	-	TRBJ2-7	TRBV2	CASSDGGYEQYF	TGTGCCAGCAGTGATGGCGGCTACGAGCAGTACTTC
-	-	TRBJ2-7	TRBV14	CASSQASSYEQYF	TGTGCCAGCAGCCAGGCTAGCTCCTACGAGCAGTACTTC
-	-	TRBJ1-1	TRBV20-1	CSARDLTEAFF	TGCAGTGCTAGAGATCTGACTGAAGCTTTCTTT
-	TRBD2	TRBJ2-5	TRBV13	CASSLSGIETQYF	TGTGCCAGCAGCTTAAGCGGGATAGAGACCCAGTACTTC
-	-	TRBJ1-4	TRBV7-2	CASSLRGGGLNEKLFF	TGTGCCAGCAGCTTACGAGGGGGGGGGCTTAATGAAAAACTGTTTTTT
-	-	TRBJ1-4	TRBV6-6	CASSSVAPLSQLFF	TGTGCCAGCAGTTCAGTGGCCCCCCTTTCGCAACTGTTTTTT
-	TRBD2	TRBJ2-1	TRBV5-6	CASSLRTSGVGSYNEQFF	TGTGCCAGCAGCCTCCGGACTAGCGGGGTTGGGTCCTACAATGAGCAGTTCTTC
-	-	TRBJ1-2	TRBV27	CASGYGGYGYTF	TGTGCCAGCGGATACGGGGGCTATGGCTACACCTTC
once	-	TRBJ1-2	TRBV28	CASSPWTANYGYTF	TGTGCCAGCAGCCCCTGGACAGCTAACTATGGCTACACCTTC
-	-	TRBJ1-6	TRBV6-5	CGTPARENDSPLHF	TGTGGTACCCCGGCGAGGGAAAACGATTCACCCCTCCACTTT